These 29 T cell receptor beta chains were sequenced from one sample in a study of blood T cell repertoires in COVID-19. TCRdb's table, derived via immunoSEQ multiplex PCR, lists solely in-frame clones and lacks some. The sample lists around 500,000 clones; 80% to 90% were seen once. The sample taken for sequencing was peripheral blood. These receptors were taken from a human donor in a cohort sampled during active COVID-19.

The chain joins TRBV28 to TRBJ1-1, with D possibly matching TRBD1 (5 bases). This CDR3 comprises 16 residues. Germline V lookup: CDR1 MDHEN, CDR2 SYDVKM. V was pared by 7 bases and J by 1 base, with 19 bases between. CDR3 residues: CASTRQGGMGNTEAFF. In nucleotides, the CDR3 is TGTGCCAGCACGAGGCAGGGAGGGATGGGGAACACTGAAGCTTTCTTT. Looking up the rest from reference TRBV28 and TRBJ1-1 gives the full variable domain: DVKVTQSSRYLVKRTGEKVFLECVQDMDHENMFWYRQDPGLGLRLIYFSYDVKMKEKGDIPEGYSVSREKKERFSLILESASTNQTSMYLCASTRQGGMGNTEAFFGQGTRLTVV.

This chain joins TRBV4-3 and TRBJ2-5; perhaps TRBD2 as D (7 bases). Germline assignment: CDR1 LGHNA and CDR2 YSLEER. This CDR3 has 15 amino acids. Between the trimmed V and J ends, which lost 4 bases and 4 bases, there was a span of 16 bases. DNA of the CDR3: TGCGCCAGCAGCCCGTTCGCGGGGGCTGGAGAGACCCAGTACTTC. This codes for CASSPFAGAGETQYF.

This clone was seen once. The rearrangement joins TRBV19 to TRBJ2-4; 13 bases align to TRBD2. V gave up 4 bases and J gave up 0 bases; unmatched junction bases: 9. The germline V gene encodes CDR1 LNHDA and CDR2 SQIVND (reference sequence). The CDR3 is made up of 19 amino acids. CDR3 nucleotides: TGTGCCAGTAGTAAAACCGGGACTAGCGGGGAACTAGCCAAAAACATTCAGTACTTC. Translated, it gives CASSKTGTSGELAKNIQYF.

The chain uses TRBV18 and TRBJ1-1; D unclear. CDR3 size: 14 residues. Trimming shortened V by 3 bases and J by 1 base, and 9 bases separated the two germline ends. Germline V gene sequence: CDR1 KGHSH, CDR2 LQKENI. The DNA of the CDR3 is TGTGCCAGCTCACCCTCACATTCGAACACTGAAGCTTTCTTT. It translates to CASSPSHSNTEAFF.

With respect to this clone: Other DNA variants within this sample encode the same CDR3. V gene TRBV11-2 combines with J gene TRBJ1-2; D is possibly TRBD1 (6 bases). The germline V and J ends were trimmed by 1 base and 1 base, with 7 bases remaining between them. Per the germline V gene, CDR1 is SGHAT and CDR2 is FQNNGV. This CDR3 comprises 14 residues. CDR3 in DNA: TGTGCCAGCAGCTTAGGGACAGATAACTATGGCTACACCTTC. Its translation: CASSLGTDNYGYTF.

The rearrangement joins TRBV19 to TRBJ1-5; D unclear. The germline CDR1 and CDR2 sequences are LNHDA and SQIVND (reference sequence). CDR3 length: 12 amino acids. Trimming removed 5 bases from V and 5 bases from J, with 7 bases in between. The CDR3 loop reads CASSYGDQPQHF. CDR3 nucleotide sequence: TGTGCCAGTAGTTACGGGGATCAGCCCCAGCATTTT.

The J gene is TRBJ2-2, the V gene TRBV19; tentatively, D is TRBD1 (6 bases). The germline V and J ends were trimmed by 3 bases and 2 bases, with 10 bases remaining between them. Germline V gene sequence: CDR1 LNHDA, CDR2 SQIVND (reference sequence). This CDR3 has 15 residues. This chain's CDR3 is CASSMRRGNTGELFF. The CDR3 nucleotides are TGTGCCAGTAGTATGCGCAGGGGCAACACCGGGGAGCTGTTTTTT.

This chain joins TRBV5-1 and TRBJ1-2; 11 positions match TRBD1. The CDR3 contains 16 residues. V lost 5 bases to trimming and J lost 6 bases; unmatched junction nucleotides: 12. Germline loops: CDR1 SGHRS, CDR2 YFSETQ. The CDR3, as DNA: TGCGCCAGCAGGGATCGGACAGGGGGCGAAAGAAATGGCTACACCTTC. Translated, it gives CASRDRTGGERNGYTF.

As concerns this clone: This CDR3 is also generated by other DNA sequences in the sample. The chain joins TRBV5-1 to TRBJ1-5; 7 bases map to TRBD1. The CDR3 has 15 residues. Germline assignment: CDR1 SGHRS and CDR2 YFSETQ. The V segment lost 4 bases and the J segment 2 bases; nucleotides outside the gene matches: 6. DNA for the CDR3: TGCGCCAGCAGCCTAGAGGGGGCCGGCAATCAGCCCCAGCATTTT. This gives the protein CASSLEGAGNQPQHF.

This clone was recorded once. CDR3 DNA sequence: TGTGCCAGCTCACCACTGCCGGAGGGAAACTATGGCTACACCTTC. Translated, it gives CASSPLPEGNYGYTF. The J gene is TRBJ1-2, the V gene TRBV18; D is ambiguous. Germline values: CDR1 KGHSH, CDR2 LQKENI. V dropped 1 base and J dropped 2 bases, with 11 bases sitting between them. The CDR3 extends over 15 amino acids.

CDR3 protein: CASSQAGQGDEKLFF. The CDR3 region has the DNA TGCGCCAGCAGCCAGGCTGGACAGGGCGACGAAAAACTGTTTTTT. The chain uses TRBV4-3 and TRBJ1-4; the match to TRBD1 covers 8 bases. The germline V gene encodes CDR1 LGHNA and CDR2 YSLEER. The CDR3 is 15 amino acids. J lost 8 bases, V lost 3 bases, and 8 bases had no gene match.

This chain uses TRBV20-1 with TRBJ2-7, with D unclear. V was trimmed by 3 bases and J by 2 bases, leaving 14 bases between them. Germline CDR1 and CDR2: DFQATT and SNEGSKA (reference sequence). CDR3 length: 14 amino acids. The CDR3 DNA is TGCAGTGCTAGTGGCCGTCCTTACACCTACGAGCAGTACTTC. It translates to CSASGRPYTYEQYF.

The CDR3 sequence is CASTTPSSAGETQYF. Here the CDR3 DNA reads TGTGCCAGCACCACTCCAAGCTCGGCGGGGGAGACCCAGTACTTC. The V call is TRBV25-1, the J call TRBJ2-5; perhaps TRBD2 as D (6 bases). Germline CDR1 MGHDK, CDR2 SYGVNS. CDR3 length equals 15 residues. V gave up 7 bases and J gave up 5 bases, with 20 bases separating them.

The J gene is TRBJ1-5, the V gene TRBV6-5, with a weak D call TRBD1 (5 bases). The germline V gene has CDR1 MNHEY and CDR2 SVGAGI. The CDR3 has 15 residues. V was trimmed by 5 bases and J by 7 bases, leaving 18 bases between them. DNA of the CDR3: TGTGCCAGCAGTCGCTCCCCGCGGGGGGACCAGCCCCAGCATTTT. Its protein product is CASSRSPRGDQPQHF.

The chain is built from TRBV19 and TRBJ2-2; 8 positions match TRBD1. The length of the CDR3 is 14 residues. Trimming took 8 bases from V and 1 from J; bases not matched to a gene: 3. Per the germline V gene, CDR1 is LNHDA and CDR2 is SQIVND (reference sequence). CDR3: CASRTGWNTGELFF. CDR3 coding DNA: TGTGCCAGTCGGACAGGGTGGAACACCGGGGAGCTGTTTTTT.

The chain joins TRBV5-6 to TRBJ1-2, with a possible D match to TRBD1 (5 bases). The length of the CDR3 is 15 residues. CDR1 SGHDT and CDR2 YYEEEE come from the germline V gene. Trimming took off 0 bases at V and 0 bases at J, with 9 bases between the two ends. The CDR3 nucleotides read TGTGCCAGCAGCTTGGCCGGGGGAACTAACTATGGCTACACCTTC. Residues: CASSLAGGTNYGYTF.

This sequence joins TRBV3-1 (or the pseudogene TRBV3-2) and TRBJ1-1; 10 positions agree with TRBD1. CDR1 is LGHDT, CDR2 YNNKEL, per germline (reference sequence). The trim removed 3 bases at V and 0 bases at J, leaving 7 bases unmatched. CDR3 length: 17 residues. CDR3 sequence (DNA): TGTGCCAGCAGCCAGGAGGGACAGGGGCTCATGAACACTGAAGCTTTCTTT. Translation gives CASSQEGQGLMNTEAFF.

The chain employs TRBV5-1 and TRBJ1-3; TRBD1 might be the D (5 bases). The germline V gene has CDR1 SGHRS and CDR2 YFSETQ. This CDR3 is 15 amino acids long. Trimming removed 3 bases at V and 4 bases at J, with 14 bases between. CDR3 bases: TGCGCCAGCAGCTGGGGGGGTTTTTCCGGAAACACCATATATTTT. Translated: CASSWGGFSGNTIYF.

This rearrangement joins TRBV6-5 to TRBJ2-1; D unclear. The CDR3 is 13 residues long. Germline V gene lookup returns CDR1 MNHEY and CDR2 SVGAGI. V shed 6 bases and J shed 5 bases, with 11 bases lying between them. This chain's CDR3 is CASSLSRNNEQFF. The CDR3 DNA sequence: TGTGCCAGCAGCCTCTCCAGGAACAATGAGCAGTTCTTC.

This chain links TRBV2 with TRBJ2-3, with D possibly matching TRBD2 (5 bases). The CDR3 has 15 amino acids. From germline, CDR1 is SNHLY and CDR2 FYNNEI. V gave up 2 bases and J gave up 4 bases, with 13 bases separating them. The CDR3: CASSESGRKADTQYF. In DNA, the CDR3 is TGTGCCAGCAGTGAAAGCGGACGAAAGGCAGATACGCAGTATTTT.

The V and J genes are TRBV30 and TRBJ2-5; TRBD2 agrees at 9 bases. Looked up from germline, CDR1 is GTSNPN and CDR2 is SVGIG (reference sequence). The trim removed 1 base at V and 9 bases at J, leaving 9 bases unmatched. This CDR3 contains 14 residues. The CDR3 loop is CAWSGIGLALAQYF. CDR3 sequence (DNA): TGTGCCTGGAGTGGGATAGGACTAGCGTTGGCCCAGTACTTC.

The rearrangement joins TRBV7-2 to TRBJ2-2, with 15 bases lining up with TRBD2. The CDR3 is made up of 16 amino acids. Trimming took 1 base from V and 6 from J; bases not matched to a gene: 0. Germline loops: CDR1 SGHTA, CDR2 FQGNSA. The CDR3: CASSLGTSGRAGELFF. The CDR3 nucleotides read TGTGCCAGCAGCTTAGGGACTAGCGGGAGGGCCGGGGAGCTGTTTTTT. The full variable domain, completed using reference TRBV7-2 and TRBJ2-2, is GAGVSQSPSNKVTEKGKDVELRCDPISGHTALYWYRQSLGQGLEFLIYFQGNSAPDKSGLPSDRFSAERTGGSVSTLTIQRTQQEDSAVYLCASSLGTSGRAGELFFGEGSRLTVL.

The table lists this clone with a few counts. The V and J genes are TRBV7-3 and TRBJ1-1; tentatively, D is TRBD1 (6 bases). The CDR3 spans 13 residues. Germline values: CDR1 SGHTA, CDR2 FQGTGA. The V end lost 3 bases, the J end lost 5 bases, and 10 bases lay between the germline ends. CDR3 bases: TGTGCCAGCAGCTTTCAGGGGATGACTGAAGCTTTCTTT. This encodes CASSFQGMTEAFF. Drawing the rest from reference TRBV7-3 and TRBJ1-1, the complete variable domain is GAGVSQTPSNKVTEKGKYVELRCDPISGHTALYWYRQSLGQGPEFLIYFQGTGAADDSGLPNDRFFAVRPEGSVSTLKIQRTERGDSAVYLCASSFQGMTEAFFGQGTRLTVV.

Note on this clone: The sample contains more than one DNA sequence encoding this CDR3. The J gene is TRBJ1-2, the V gene TRBV9; no reliable D call. V was cut by 0 bases and J by 0 bases, with 6 bases left in between. Germline assignment: CDR1 SGDLS and CDR2 YYNGEE. The CDR3 extends over 14 amino acids. The DNA for the CDR3 is TGTGCCAGCAGCGTAGGGCAGTCTAACTATGGCTACACCTTC. Amino acid sequence: CASSVGQSNYGYTF.

The chain combines TRBV10-3 with TRBJ1-2; 8 bases align to TRBD1. J gave up 0 bases and V 6 bases, and 6 bases lay outside the gene matches. Germline V CDR1 and CDR2: ENHRY, SYGVKD. The CDR3 consists of 15 residues. CDR3 region: CAIRSGGDSNYGYTF. The CDR3 nucleotides read TGTGCCATCAGATCAGGGGGCGACTCTAACTATGGCTACACCTTC.

This chain joins TRBV5-4 and TRBJ2-3; D unresolved. CDR1 is SGHNT, CDR2 YYREEE, per germline (reference sequence). V lost 0 bases and J 7 bases, leaving 9 bases between the germline ends. The CDR3 runs 13 residues. CDR3 in DNA: TGTGCCAGCAGCTTGGCCGGGTCTAATACGCAGTATTTT. Its translation: CASSLAGSNTQYF.

Notes on this clone: A clone one base away is much larger, so this may be a read error. The same CDR3 arises from other DNA sequences in this sample as well. The chain is built from TRBV19 and TRBJ2-3; 8 bases match TRBD2. This CDR3 contains 16 residues. Trimming cost V 2 bases and J 0 bases; bases outside gene matches: 4. Germline loops: CDR1 LNHDA, CDR2 SQIVND (reference sequence). The chain's CDR3 is CASSIRSGTSTDTQYF. The CDR3 nucleotides are TGTGCCAGTAGTATACGTAGCGGGACTAGCACAGATACGCAGTATTTT.

The chain recombines TRBV2 with TRBJ1-2; 8 nucleotides line up with TRBD1. The CDR3 has 16 residues. The V gene end was trimmed by 4 bases and the J gene end by 0 bases; junction bases not matched to a gene: 7. Looked up from germline, CDR1 is SNHLY and CDR2 is FYNNEI. CDR3 sequence: CASSAVGQGSNYGYTF. DNA of the CDR3: TGTGCCAGCAGTGCCGTCGGACAGGGCTCTAACTATGGCTACACCTTC. The variable domain in full, completed from reference TRBV2 and TRBJ1-2, reads EPEVTQTPSHQVTQMGQEVILRCVPISNHLYFYWYRQILGQKVEFLVSFYNNEISEKSEIFDDQFSVERPDGSNFTLKIRSTKLEDSAMYFCASSAVGQGSNYGYTFGSGTRLTVV.

This clone was seen only once. The genes are TRBV19 and TRBJ1-2; 11 nucleotides match TRBD1. Germline trimming cut 3 bases from V and 3 bases from J; bases unmatched to any gene: 3. The CDR3 sequence is 15 residues long. The germline gives CDR1 LNHDA, CDR2 SQIVND (reference sequence). CDR3 amino acids: CASSIGTGGYYGYTF. As DNA, the CDR3 is TGTGCCAGTAGTATCGGGACAGGGGGTTACTATGGCTACACCTTC.